One and the same sample provided the 24 T cell receptor beta chains below, sequenced in a study of chemoradiotherapy in HPV16-positive cancers. Profiled with immunoSEQ multiplex PCR; TCRdb holds only in-frame clones, not every one. Altogether approximately 10,000 clones are present, roughly two thirds being singletons, with the ten largest covering 13% to 15%. The specimen was taken from a patient who underwent chemoradiotherapy. Receptors originate from a human donor with HPV-associated anogenital cancer.

V gene TRBV10-1 combines with J gene TRBJ2-1, with a possible D match to TRBD1 (6 bases). From germline, CDR1 is WNHNN and CDR2 SYGVQD (reference sequence). V gave up 2 bases and J gave up 6 bases, with 8 bases separating them. This CDR3 spans 13 amino acids. As DNA, the CDR3 is TGCGCCAGCAGTGAGGTAGGGGGCAATGAGCAGTTCTTC. Residues: CASSEVGGNEQFF.

This sequence joins TRBV30 and TRBJ1-2, with TRBD1 as a possible D gene (5 bases). This CDR3 comprises 15 residues. Deletions cut 6 bases from V and 3 bases from J, with 20 bases between. The germline gives CDR1 GTSNPN, CDR2 SVGIG (reference sequence). The CDR3 loop is CACYGTVAGYYGYTF. The DNA for the CDR3 is TGTGCCTGTTATGGGACTGTAGCCGGTTACTATGGCTACACCTTC.

The rearrangement joins TRBV19 to TRBJ2-1; TRBD1 agrees at 9 bases. The germline V gene encodes CDR1 LNHDA and CDR2 SQIVND (reference sequence). This CDR3 has 13 residues. J lost 8 bases, V lost 5 bases, and 4 bases had no gene match. The CDR3 reads CASSVDRGHEQFF. The CDR3 DNA reads TGTGCCAGTAGTGTGGACAGGGGCCATGAGCAGTTCTTC.

In its sample, this clone was seen a few times. This chain joins TRBV29-1 and TRBJ2-2; D is unclear. With 1 base removed from V and 6 bases from J, the gap between germline ends came to 6 bases. The CDR3 is 12 residues long. Germline V gives CDR1 SQVTM, CDR2 ANQGSEA. CDR3 DNA: TGCAGCGTTGAAGTGGATTCCGGGGAGCTGTTTTTT. This translates into CSVEVDSGELFF.

V gene TRBV27 combines with J gene TRBJ1-5, with D perhaps TRBD1 (5 bases). CDR1 and CDR2 (germline): MNHEY, SMNVEV (reference sequence). The CDR3 spans 14 residues. V lost 5 bases and J 2 bases, leaving 10 bases between the germline ends. CDR3 region: CASSKTVGNQPQHF. The CDR3 bases are TGTGCCAGCAGTAAGACAGTAGGCAATCAGCCCCAGCATTTT.

V gene TRBV19 combines with J gene TRBJ1-6; 11 positions match TRBD1. CDR3 length: 14 residues. From germline, CDR1 is LNHDA and CDR2 SQIVND (reference sequence). V was pared by 7 bases and J by 8 bases, with 4 bases of the junction left unmatched. CDR3 region: CASTRTGGDSPLHF. CDR3 nucleotide sequence: TGTGCCAGTACCAGGACAGGGGGCGATTCACCCCTCCACTTT.

This sequence joins TRBV6-6 and TRBJ1-1; D is perhaps TRBD1 (5 bases). The length of the CDR3 is 14 residues. V gave up 4 bases and J gave up 3 bases, with 12 bases separating them. Germline V gene data show CDR1 as MNHNY and CDR2 as SVGAGI (reference sequence). CDR3 coding DNA: TGTGCCAGCAGTTCCGCGGGGCCCTACACTGAAGCTTTCTTT. Protein product: CASSSAGPYTEAFF.

The rearrangement uses TRBV7-9 and TRBJ2-7; D gene ambiguous. The CDR3 spans 11 residues. Looked up from germline, CDR1 is SEHNR and CDR2 is FQNEAQ (reference sequence). V was trimmed by 5 bases and J by 3 bases, leaving 5 bases between them. The CDR3 coding sequence is TGTGCCAGCAGCCCGGGCTACGAGCAGTACTTC. This encodes CASSPGYEQYF.

The chain uses TRBV2 and TRBJ2-2; tentatively, D is TRBD1 or TRBD2 (6 bases each). CDR1 is SNHLY, CDR2 FYNNEI, per germline. V dropped 2 bases and J dropped 6 bases, with 10 bases sitting between them. CDR3 length: 14 amino acids. The CDR3 DNA sequence: TGTGCCAGCAGTGAATGGGGGGCCTCCGGGGAGCTGTTTTTT. Translated: CASSEWGASGELFF.

The chain employs TRBV7-9 and TRBJ1-1, with unresolved D. This CDR3 spans 13 amino acids. Trimming stripped 8 bases from V and 7 bases from J, with 17 bases between. The germline CDR1 and CDR2 sequences are SEHNR and FQNEAQ (reference sequence). In DNA form, the CDR3 reads TGTGCCAGCTGGTCGGGTAGAATTGTTGAAGCTTTCTTT. Translation gives CASWSGRIVEAFF.

The chain recombines TRBV5-8 with TRBJ2-7, with TRBD2 matching 12 bases. J lost 5 bases, V lost 0 bases, and 3 bases had no gene match. The CDR3 covers 15 residues. Germline V gene sequence: CDR1 SGHTS, CDR2 YDEGEE. Written as DNA, the CDR3 is TGTGCCAGCAGCTTGGGACTAGCGGGGGTGAACGAGCAGTACTTC. This sequence encodes CASSLGLAGVNEQYF.

The chain links TRBV27 to TRBJ1-2, with TRBD1 identical over 7 bases. The CDR3 sequence is 16 residues long. V lost 4 bases and J lost 4; bases outside the gene matches: 12. CDR1 and CDR2 (germline): MNHEY, SMNVEV (reference sequence). CDR3 residues: CASSSRGGDSLYGYTF. CDR3 bases: TGTGCCAGCAGTTCTCGTGGGGGGGACAGCCTCTATGGCTACACCTTC.

V is TRBV9 and J is TRBJ2-7; 7 bases agree with TRBD1. The trim removed 3 bases at V and 7 bases at J, leaving 7 bases unmatched. Germline lookup yields CDR1 SGDLS and CDR2 YYNGEE. CDR3 size: 13 residues. DNA for the CDR3: TGTGCCAGCAGCGAGCTTACAGGGGATGAGCAGTACTTC. Amino acid sequence: CASSELTGDEQYF.

The genes are TRBV7-6 and TRBJ2-1, with 8 bases lining up with TRBD1. This CDR3 spans 14 amino acids. Trimming removed 5 bases from V and 10 bases from J; junction bases left unmatched: 10. Germline V lookup: CDR1 SGHVS, CDR2 FNYEAQ. CDR3 in amino acids: CASSKRTGSAEQFF. Written as DNA, the CDR3 is TGTGCCAGCAGCAAGCGGACAGGGTCGGCGGAGCAGTTCTTC.

The rearrangement links TRBV28 to TRBJ2-7, with 10 bases matching TRBD1. V shed 4 bases, J shed 9 bases, and the junction held 9 bases outside the gene matches. The CDR3 runs to 14 residues. The germline CDR1 and CDR2 sequences are MDHEN and SYDVKM. CDR3 nucleotide sequence: TGTGCCAGCAGTTACCGCGGCGGACAGGGGGGGCAGTACTTC. Protein: CASSYRGGQGGQYF.

The V call is TRBV18, the J call TRBJ2-7, with no clear D. This CDR3 is 13 amino acids long. Trimming left V 3 bases short and J 6 bases short, with 12 bases between. Germline CDR1 and CDR2: KGHSH and LQKENI. CDR3 sequence reads: CASSPRDTGEQYF. CDR3 DNA: TGTGCCAGCTCACCGCGAGACACGGGCGAGCAGTACTTC.

Turning to this clone: The junction shows a germline mismatch at one end, possibly a read error. The chain joins TRBV7-2 to TRBJ2-1; 8 bases agree with TRBD2. This CDR3 is 14 amino acids long. Germline V gene data show CDR1 as SGHTA and CDR2 as FQGNSA. CDR3 coding DNA: TGTGCCAGCCGCTTCGGGGGGGCGGTGAATGAGCAGTTCTTC. It encodes CASRFGGAVNEQFF.

The V call is TRBV7-8, the J call TRBJ1-3; D remains ambiguous. Trimming removed 5 bases from V and 2 bases from J, with 7 bases in between. Germline V gene lookup returns CDR1 SGHVS and CDR2 FQNEAQ. There are 13 residues in the CDR3. The chain's CDR3 is CASSPSAGNTIYF. In DNA form, the CDR3 reads TGTGCCAGCAGCCCGAGTGCTGGAAACACCATATATTTT.

This chain links TRBV19 with TRBJ2-2, with D unresolved. This CDR3 contains 13 residues. Trimming took 7 bases from V and 0 from J, leaving 6 bases between them. Germline V gene data show CDR1 as LNHDA and CDR2 as SQIVND (reference sequence). In nucleotides, the CDR3 is TGTGCCAGTATGTACCCGAACACCGGGGAGCTGTTTTTT. Translation gives CASMYPNTGELFF.

The chain uses TRBV2 and TRBJ2-5, with 12 bases matching TRBD2. Germline loops: CDR1 SNHLY, CDR2 FYNNEI. CDR3 length equals 17 residues. Losses at the gene ends were 3 bases for V and 5 bases for J; bases not matched to a gene: 10. CDR3 DNA: TGTGCCAGCAGTGATATTTTGACTAGCGGGGGTGCGGAGACCCAGTACTTC. As protein: CASSDILTSGGAETQYF.

The chain is built from TRBV4-1 and TRBJ2-5; TRBD2 agrees at 10 bases. Germline V CDR1 and CDR2: MGHRA, YSYEKL. The CDR3 extends over 16 amino acids. Germline trimming cut 2 bases from V and 5 bases from J; bases unmatched to any gene: 8. Here the CDR3 reads CASSQWERGGDETQYF. DNA for the CDR3: TGCGCCAGCAGCCAATGGGAGCGGGGGGGCGATGAGACCCAGTACTTC.

This clone was found once. The rearrangement joins TRBV19 to TRBJ2-6; D is ambiguous. Germline CDR1 and CDR2: LNHDA and SQIVND (reference sequence). Trimming shortened V by 6 bases and J by 8 bases, and 26 bases separated the two germline ends. The CDR3 is 18 residues long. The CDR3 sequence: CASRLRPEIEGFTNVLTF. The CDR3 DNA sequence: TGTGCCAGTAGGCTACGTCCGGAAATTGAAGGGTTTACCAACGTCCTGACTTTC.

V and J are TRBV4-3 and TRBJ2-1; no clear D gene. Germline loops: CDR1 LGHNA, CDR2 YSLEER. The CDR3 contains 15 residues. V was clipped by 0 bases and J by 7 bases, with 13 bases between them. DNA for the CDR3: TGCGCCAGCAGCCAAGAAATTCTGGTCCTGAATGAGCAGTTCTTC. This sequence encodes CASSQEILVLNEQFF.

This sequence joins TRBV15 and TRBJ2-2, with a weak D call TRBD1 (6 bases). The germline V and J ends were trimmed by 1 base and 3 bases, with 6 bases remaining between them. The CDR3 contains 14 residues. The V gene's germline CDR1 is LNHNV and CDR2 YYDKDF (reference sequence). CDR3 region: CATSRAGDTGELFF. DNA for the CDR3: TGTGCCACCAGCAGAGCAGGGGACACCGGGGAGCTGTTTTTT. The variable domain in full, completed from reference TRBV15 and TRBJ2-2, reads DAMVIQNPRYQVTQFGKPVTLSCSQTLNHNVMYWYQQKSSQAPKLLFHYYDKDFNNEADTPDNFQSRRPNTSFCFLDIRSPGLGDTAMYLCATSRAGDTGELFFGEGSRLTVL.